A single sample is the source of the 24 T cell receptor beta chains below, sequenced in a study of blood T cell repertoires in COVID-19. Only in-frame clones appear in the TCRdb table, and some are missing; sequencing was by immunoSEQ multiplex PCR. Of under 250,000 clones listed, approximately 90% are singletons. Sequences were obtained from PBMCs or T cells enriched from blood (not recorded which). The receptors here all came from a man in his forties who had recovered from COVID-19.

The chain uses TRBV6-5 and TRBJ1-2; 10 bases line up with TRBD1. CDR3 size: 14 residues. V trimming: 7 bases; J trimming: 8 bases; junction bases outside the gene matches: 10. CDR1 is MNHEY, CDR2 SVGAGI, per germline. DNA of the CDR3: TGTGCCAGCACCCCAGGGGACAGGGGAGGCGGCTACACCTTC. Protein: CASTPGDRGGGYTF.

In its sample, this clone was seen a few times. CDR3 protein: CASSGTGAFNEKLFF. CDR3 in DNA: TGTGCCAGCAGCGGGACAGGGGCCTTTAATGAAAAACTGTTTTTT. The genes are TRBV9 and TRBJ1-4, with TRBD1 matching 9 bases. Trimming removed 3 bases from V and 4 bases from J; junction bases left unmatched: 4. CDR3 length equals 15 residues. Germline lookup yields CDR1 SGDLS and CDR2 YYNGEE.

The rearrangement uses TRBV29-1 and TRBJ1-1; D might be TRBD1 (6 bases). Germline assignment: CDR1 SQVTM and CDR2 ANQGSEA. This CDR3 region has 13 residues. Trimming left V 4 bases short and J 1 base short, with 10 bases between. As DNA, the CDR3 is TGCAGCGTTGTGAGACAGGAGAACACTGAAGCTTTCTTT. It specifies CSVVRQENTEAFF.

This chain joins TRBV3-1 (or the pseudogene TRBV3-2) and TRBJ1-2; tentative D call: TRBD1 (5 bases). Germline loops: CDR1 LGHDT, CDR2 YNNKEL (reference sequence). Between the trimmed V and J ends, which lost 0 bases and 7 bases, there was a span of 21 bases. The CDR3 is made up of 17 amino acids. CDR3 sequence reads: CASSQDRGTFHRAGYTF. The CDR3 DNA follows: TGTGCCAGCAGCCAAGATCGGGGGACCTTCCATAGGGCTGGCTACACCTTC.

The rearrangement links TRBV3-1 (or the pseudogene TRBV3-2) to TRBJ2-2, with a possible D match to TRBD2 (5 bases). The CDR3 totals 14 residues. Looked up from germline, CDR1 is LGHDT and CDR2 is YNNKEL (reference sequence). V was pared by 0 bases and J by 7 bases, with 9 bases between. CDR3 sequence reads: CASSQEGSVGELFF. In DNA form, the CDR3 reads TGTGCCAGCAGCCAAGAGGGGAGTGTCGGGGAGCTGTTTTTT.

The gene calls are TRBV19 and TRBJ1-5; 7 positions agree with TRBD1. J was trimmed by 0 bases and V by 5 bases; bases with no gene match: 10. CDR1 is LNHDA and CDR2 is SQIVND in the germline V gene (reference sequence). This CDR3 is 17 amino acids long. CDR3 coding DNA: TGTGCCAGTAGTTCCGCCGGGGACAGTTTTAGCAATCAGCCCCAGCATTTT. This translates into CASSSAGDSFSNQPQHF.

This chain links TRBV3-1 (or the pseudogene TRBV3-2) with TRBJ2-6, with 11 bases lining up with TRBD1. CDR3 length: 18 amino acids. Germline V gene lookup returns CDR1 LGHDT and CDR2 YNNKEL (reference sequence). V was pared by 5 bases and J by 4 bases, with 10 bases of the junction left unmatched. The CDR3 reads CASSADRDRGYGANVLTF. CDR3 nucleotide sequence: TGTGCCAGCAGCGCCGACCGGGACAGGGGGTACGGGGCCAACGTCCTGACTTTC.

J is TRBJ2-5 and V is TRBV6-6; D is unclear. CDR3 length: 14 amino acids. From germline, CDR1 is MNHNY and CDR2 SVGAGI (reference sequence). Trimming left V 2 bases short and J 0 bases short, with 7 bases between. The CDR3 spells CASSYRGYQETQYF. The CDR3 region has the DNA TGTGCCAGCAGTTACCGAGGTTACCAAGAGACCCAGTACTTC.

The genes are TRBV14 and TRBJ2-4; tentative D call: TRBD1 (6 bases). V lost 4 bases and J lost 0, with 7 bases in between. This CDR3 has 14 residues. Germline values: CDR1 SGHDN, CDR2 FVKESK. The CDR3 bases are TGTGCCAGCAGCCTCAGGGGAGCCAAAAACATTCAGTACTTC. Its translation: CASSLRGAKNIQYF. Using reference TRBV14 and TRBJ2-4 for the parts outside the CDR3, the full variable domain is EAGVTQFPSHSVIEKGQTVTLRCDPISGHDNLYWYRRVMGKEIKFLLHFVKESKQDESGMPNNRFLAERTGGTYSTLKVQPAELEDSGVYFCASSLRGAKNIQYFGAGTRLSVL.

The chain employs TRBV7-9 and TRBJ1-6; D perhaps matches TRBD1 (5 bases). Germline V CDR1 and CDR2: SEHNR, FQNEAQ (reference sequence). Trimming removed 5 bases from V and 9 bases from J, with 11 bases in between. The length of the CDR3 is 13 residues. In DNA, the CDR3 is TGTGCCAGCAGCCGGGACTTATTTTCACCCCTCCACTTT. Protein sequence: CASSRDLFSPLHF.

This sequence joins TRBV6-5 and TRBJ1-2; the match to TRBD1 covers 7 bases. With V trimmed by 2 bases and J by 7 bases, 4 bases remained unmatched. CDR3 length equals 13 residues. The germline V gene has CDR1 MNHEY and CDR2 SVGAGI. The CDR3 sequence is CASSYVQGTGYTF. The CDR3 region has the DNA TGTGCCAGCAGTTACGTACAGGGGACTGGCTACACCTTC.

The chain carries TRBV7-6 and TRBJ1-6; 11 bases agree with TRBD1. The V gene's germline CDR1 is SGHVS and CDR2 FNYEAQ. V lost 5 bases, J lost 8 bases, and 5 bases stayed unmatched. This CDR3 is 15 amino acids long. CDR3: CASSLGTGGDSPLHF. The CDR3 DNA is TGTGCCAGCAGCCTTGGGACAGGGGGGGATTCACCCCTCCACTTT.

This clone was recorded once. The CDR3: CASTPASGGAGETQYF. The CDR3 DNA reads as TGCGCCAGCACCCCTGCTAGCGGGGGGGCCGGGGAGACCCAGTACTTC. The chain employs TRBV5-1 and TRBJ2-5, with 12 bases lining up with TRBD2. The CDR3 has 16 residues. With V trimmed by 6 bases and J by 5 bases, 11 bases remained unmatched. CDR1 and CDR2 from the germline V gene are SGHRS and YFSETQ.

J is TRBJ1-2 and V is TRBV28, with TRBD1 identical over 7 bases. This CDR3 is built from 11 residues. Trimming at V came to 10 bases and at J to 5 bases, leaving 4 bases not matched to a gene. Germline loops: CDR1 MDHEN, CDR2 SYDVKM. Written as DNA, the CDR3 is TGTGCCATCGGCAGGGGGTATGGCTACACCTTC. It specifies CAIGRGYGYTF.

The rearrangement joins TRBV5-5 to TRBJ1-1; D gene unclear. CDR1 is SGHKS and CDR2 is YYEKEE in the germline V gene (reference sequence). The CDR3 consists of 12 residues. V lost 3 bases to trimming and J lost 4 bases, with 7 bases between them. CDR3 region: CASSSPSTEAFF. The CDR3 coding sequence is TGTGCCAGCAGCTCCCCCAGCACTGAAGCTTTCTTT.

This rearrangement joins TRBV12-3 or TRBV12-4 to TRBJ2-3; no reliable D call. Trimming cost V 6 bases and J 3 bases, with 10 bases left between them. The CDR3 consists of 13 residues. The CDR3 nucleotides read TGTGCCAGCAGGTCCTACAGTACAGATACGCAGTATTTT. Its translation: CASRSYSTDTQYF.

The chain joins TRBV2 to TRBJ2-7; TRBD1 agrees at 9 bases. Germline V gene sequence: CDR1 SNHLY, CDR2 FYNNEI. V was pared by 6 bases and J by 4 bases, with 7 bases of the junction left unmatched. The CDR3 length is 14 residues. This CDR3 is CASRDTGGGYEQYF. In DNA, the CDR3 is TGTGCCAGCAGAGATACAGGGGGCGGATACGAGCAGTACTTC.

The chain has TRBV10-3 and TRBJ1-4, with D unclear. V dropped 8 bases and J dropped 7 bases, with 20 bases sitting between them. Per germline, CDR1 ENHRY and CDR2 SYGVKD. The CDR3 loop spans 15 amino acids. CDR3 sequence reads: CAIGGSGELSEKLFF. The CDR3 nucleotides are TGTGCCATCGGAGGGTCGGGCGAATTGAGTGAAAAACTGTTTTTT.

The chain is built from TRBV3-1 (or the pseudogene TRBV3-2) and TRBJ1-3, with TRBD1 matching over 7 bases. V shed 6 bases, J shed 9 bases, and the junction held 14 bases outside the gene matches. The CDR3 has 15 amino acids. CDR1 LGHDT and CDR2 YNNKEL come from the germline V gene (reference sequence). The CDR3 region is CASRFGDSLESTIYF. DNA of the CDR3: TGTGCCAGCAGGTTTGGGGACAGCTTGGAAAGCACCATATATTTT.

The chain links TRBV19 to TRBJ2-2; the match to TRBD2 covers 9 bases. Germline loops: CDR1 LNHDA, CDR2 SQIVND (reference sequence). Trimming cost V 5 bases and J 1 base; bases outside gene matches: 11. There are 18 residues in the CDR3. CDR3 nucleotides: TGTGCCAGTAGTTCCCCGAGGACTAGCGTCATGAACACCGGGGAGCTGTTTTTT. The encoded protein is CASSSPRTSVMNTGELFF.

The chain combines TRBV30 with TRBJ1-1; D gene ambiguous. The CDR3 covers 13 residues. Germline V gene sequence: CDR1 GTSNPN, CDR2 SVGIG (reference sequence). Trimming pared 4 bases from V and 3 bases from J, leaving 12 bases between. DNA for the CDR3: TGTGCCTGGATCGTCGGGTACTACACTGAAGCTTTCTTT. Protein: CAWIVGYYTEAFF.

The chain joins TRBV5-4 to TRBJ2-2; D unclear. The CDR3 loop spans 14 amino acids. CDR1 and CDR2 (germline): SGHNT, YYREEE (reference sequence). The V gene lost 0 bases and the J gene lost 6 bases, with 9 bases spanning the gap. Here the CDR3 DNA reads TGTGCCAGCAGCTTGGAAAGTAGTTCCGGGGAGCTGTTTTTT. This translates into CASSLESSSGELFF.

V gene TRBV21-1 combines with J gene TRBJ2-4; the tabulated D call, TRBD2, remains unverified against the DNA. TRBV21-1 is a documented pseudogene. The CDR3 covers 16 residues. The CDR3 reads CARHLTGYLAKNIQYF. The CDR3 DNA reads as TGTGCCAGGCACCTGACGGGATACCTAGCCAAAAACATTCAGTACTTC.

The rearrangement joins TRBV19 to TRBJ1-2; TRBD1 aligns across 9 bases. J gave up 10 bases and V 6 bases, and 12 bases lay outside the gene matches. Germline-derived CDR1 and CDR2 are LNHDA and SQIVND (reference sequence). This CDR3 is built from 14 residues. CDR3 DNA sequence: TGTGCCAGTAGCCCTCCGGGACAGGGATGGGCCTACACCTTC. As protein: CASSPPGQGWAYTF.